These 21 T cell receptor beta chains originate from one sample sequenced in a study of blood T cell repertoires in COVID-19. Libraries were prepared by immunoSEQ multiplex PCR; TCRdb keeps only in-frame clonotypes and omits some of them. The sample holds about 370,000 clones; roughly 89% are singletons and the top ten take 6.5%. Source material: peripheral blood. These receptors all come from a man aged 18 to 35 with active or convalescent COVID-19.

This clone was observed once. The genes are TRBV24-1 and TRBJ2-3, with 8 bases lining up with TRBD1. Germline CDR1 is KGHDR and CDR2 is SFDVKD. V trimming: 3 bases; J trimming: 4 bases; junction bases outside the gene matches: 8. The CDR3 is made up of 16 amino acids. The CDR3 coding sequence is TGTGCCACCAGTGATGCCGACAGGGGTGTCGCAGATACGCAGTATTTT. This codes for CATSDADRGVADTQYF.

The rearrangement links TRBV27 to TRBJ2-3; 9 bases line up with TRBD2. The junction had 2 bases not matched to a gene; V was cut back by 1 base and J by 6 bases. The CDR3 has 14 amino acids. Germline assignment: CDR1 MNHEY and CDR2 SMNVEV (reference sequence). DNA of the CDR3: TGTGCCAGCAGTTTATTTAGCGGGAGTGATACGCAGTATTTT. Residues: CASSLFSGSDTQYF.

The chain employs TRBV24-1 and TRBJ2-2; D unresolved. This CDR3 is built from 15 residues. The V gene's germline CDR1 is KGHDR and CDR2 SFDVKD. Trimming left V 0 bases short and J 1 base short, with 5 bases between. CDR3 sequence (DNA): TGTGCCACCAGTGATTTGTCCTTGAACACCGGGGAGCTGTTTTTT. Translation: CATSDLSLNTGELFF.

The chain recombines TRBV19 with TRBJ1-5, with D perhaps matching TRBD1 (6 bases). CDR1 is LNHDA and CDR2 is SQIVND in the germline V gene (reference sequence). The V end was cut by 7 bases, the J end by 4 bases, with 20 bases between. CDR3 length: 16 amino acids. The CDR3 sequence: CASKDSPQGWNQPQHF. The CDR3 nucleotides are TGTGCCAGTAAGGACTCCCCTCAGGGGTGGAATCAGCCCCAGCATTTT.

The chain is built from TRBV19 and TRBJ1-1; 9 nucleotides align to TRBD1. Germline V gene data show CDR1 as LNHDA and CDR2 as SQIVND (reference sequence). V was clipped by 3 bases and J by 6 bases; unmatched bases: 14. The CDR3 spans 17 residues. The CDR3 here is CASSIHTGGAKGSEAFF. The CDR3 DNA reads as TGTGCCAGTAGTATCCATACAGGGGGCGCGAAAGGGTCTGAAGCTTTCTTT.

This clone was seen only a few times. The V call is TRBV9, the J call TRBJ1-3, with 7 bases identical to TRBD1. This CDR3 is 15 amino acids long. Germline values: CDR1 SGDLS, CDR2 YYNGEE. V lost 0 bases and J lost 5; bases outside the gene matches: 5. CDR3 residues: CASSVEGALRNTIYF. The CDR3 bases are TGTGCCAGCAGCGTAGAGGGGGCTCTGAGAAACACCATATATTTT.

This sequence joins TRBV5-6 and TRBJ2-7; D is ambiguous. The CDR3 consists of 16 residues. With 0 bases removed from V and 0 bases from J, the gap between germline ends came to 13 bases. Germline assignment: CDR1 SGHDT and CDR2 YYEEEE. The CDR3 sequence is CASSLEGGRSSYEQYF. The CDR3 region has the DNA TGTGCCAGCAGCTTGGAAGGCGGTCGAAGCTCCTACGAGCAGTACTTC.

The chain employs TRBV19 and TRBJ1-5; no firm D call. Trimming removed 7 bases at V and 0 bases at J, with 16 bases between. Germline V gives CDR1 LNHDA, CDR2 SQIVND (reference sequence). This CDR3 is 16 amino acids long. The CDR3 DNA reads as TGTGCCAGTACCCGTCGAGGGAAGAATAGCAATCAGCCCCAGCATTTT. As protein: CASTRRGKNSNQPQHF.

This chain links TRBV7-9 with TRBJ1-1; 9 nucleotides agree with TRBD1. This CDR3 is 17 amino acids long. Germline CDR1 is SEHNR and CDR2 is FQNEAQ (reference sequence). V gave up 4 bases and J gave up 4 bases; unmatched junction bases: 13. CDR3 DNA: TGTGCCAGCAGCTCGACGGCGGACAGGGGAGAATTCACTGAAGCTTTCTTT. Protein: CASSSTADRGEFTEAFF.

The V call is TRBV9, the J call TRBJ2-5; 13 bases are a match to TRBD2. Germline-derived CDR1 and CDR2 are SGDLS and YYNGEE. CDR3 length: 17 residues. V was pared by 3 bases and J by 5 bases, with 10 bases of the junction left unmatched. CDR3 in amino acids: CASSARMGLAGYETQYF. The CDR3 DNA is TGTGCCAGCAGCGCCCGTATGGGACTAGCGGGATACGAGACCCAGTACTTC.

The chain is built from TRBV12-3 or TRBV12-4 and TRBJ1-2; possible D gene TRBD1, 6 bases. The V end lost 5 bases, the J end lost 7 bases, and 14 bases lay between the germline ends. There are 13 residues in the CDR3. The CDR3 DNA reads TGTGCCAGCAGTCATAACAGGGATACTGGCTACACCTTC. As protein: CASSHNRDTGYTF.

The chain uses TRBV4-1 and TRBJ1-4; TRBD1 aligns across 7 bases. The CDR3 is 15 residues long. CDR1 and CDR2 (germline): MGHRA, YSYEKL. V lost 2 bases and J lost 2; bases outside the gene matches: 2. CDR3 nucleotides: TGCGCCAGCAGCCAACCGGGACAGACTAATGAAAAACTGTTTTTT. This gives the protein CASSQPGQTNEKLFF.

The V and J genes are TRBV9 and TRBJ1-2, with D perhaps TRBD1 (6 bases). The CDR3 is 16 residues long. The germline V and J ends were trimmed by 3 bases and 0 bases, with 15 bases remaining between them. Germline CDR1 and CDR2: SGDLS and YYNGEE. The CDR3 nucleotides read TGTGCCAGCAGCGAGGGGGTTTGGTTGGCTAACTATGGCTACACCTTC. Translated, it gives CASSEGVWLANYGYTF.

J is TRBJ1-4 and V is TRBV19; D perhaps matches TRBD1 (6 bases). Deletions cut 9 bases from V and 5 bases from J, with 10 bases between. The CDR3 spans 12 residues. The germline V gene encodes CDR1 LNHDA and CDR2 SQIVND (reference sequence). CDR3 amino acids: CASRDKNEKLFF. The CDR3 region has the DNA TGTGCCAGCCGGGACAAGAATGAAAAACTGTTTTTT.

DNA of the CDR3: TGTGCCAGCAGTTATAGCGGGACCGGGGAGCTGTTTTTT. Translating it yields CASSYSGTGELFF. The J gene is TRBJ2-2, the V gene TRBV6-5, with 7 positions matching TRBD2. Germline CDR1 reads MNHEY; CDR2 reads SVGAGI. Trimming at V came to 3 bases and at J to 5 bases, leaving 0 bases not matched to a gene. CDR3 length: 13 amino acids.

This chain connects TRBV18 to TRBJ1-2; no definite D call. CDR1 KGHSH and CDR2 LQKENI come from the germline V gene. Trimming removed 4 bases from V and 1 base from J, with 16 bases in between. The CDR3 has 16 amino acids. CDR3 loop: CASSLFQEALNYGYTF. The CDR3 DNA sequence: TGTGCCAGCTCACTTTTCCAGGAGGCCCTTAACTATGGCTACACCTTC.

This sequence joins TRBV4-1 and TRBJ1-4; tentative D call: TRBD1 (6 bases). Between the trimmed V and J ends, which lost 3 bases and 8 bases, there was a span of 10 bases. CDR1 is MGHRA and CDR2 is YSYEKL in the germline V gene. This CDR3 contains 13 residues. CDR3 DNA sequence: TGCGCCAGCAGCCATTTTACAGGGGAAAAACTGTTTTTT. It encodes CASSHFTGEKLFF.

This clone was found once. V and J are TRBV11-3 and TRBJ1-2; D not certain. The CDR3 is made up of 17 amino acids. The ends were cut back, 1 base at V and 3 bases at J, with 18 bases in the middle. Germline V lookup: CDR1 SGHNT, CDR2 YENEEA. CDR3 sequence: CASSLVVRYLEHYGYTF. The CDR3, as DNA: TGTGCCAGCAGCTTAGTTGTTCGTTACTTAGAGCACTATGGCTACACCTTC.

J is TRBJ1-6 and V is TRBV5-4; 7 positions agree with TRBD1. V shed 5 bases, J shed 10 bases, and the junction held 12 bases outside the gene matches. CDR1 and CDR2 (germline): SGHNT, YYREEE (reference sequence). The CDR3 is made up of 15 amino acids. The CDR3 nucleotides read TGTGCCAGCAGTGGATACAGGGGAGGTGGCTCACCCCTCCACTTT. This encodes CASSGYRGGGSPLHF.

This clone has a single count. The chain employs TRBV12-5 and TRBJ1-4; D is unresolved. The germline gives CDR1 LGHNT, CDR2 FRNRAP. V shed 5 bases and J shed 3 bases, with 13 bases lying between them. The CDR3 extends over 15 amino acids. This CDR3 is CASGLPRGANEKLFF. Here the CDR3 DNA reads TGTGCTAGTGGTCTCCCCCGGGGAGCTAATGAAAAACTGTTTTTT.

This chain links TRBV2 with TRBJ1-5; D is perhaps TRBD1 (6 bases). The CDR3 runs to 14 residues. Trimming took 2 bases from V and 2 from J, leaving 7 bases between them. Germline CDR1 is SNHLY and CDR2 is FYNNEI. CDR3: CASSENRGNQPQHF. The DNA of the CDR3 is TGTGCCAGCAGTGAAAACAGGGGCAATCAGCCCCAGCATTTT.